This is a list of T cell receptor beta chains from one sample in a study of blood T cell repertoires in COVID-19. Clones were sequenced by immunoSEQ multiplex PCR, and TCRdb holds only the in-frame ones, with some missing. The profile shows 410,000 or so clones, approximately 91% of them singletons. The sequencing input was peripheral blood. The receptor source for this set is a woman between 35 and 50 years old with COVID-19, enrolled during active disease. Both conserved end residues are part of each CDR3. A D gene is named only where the DNA matches it firmly. Clone size is not always given. Where it is, it says once, few, many or a class for expanded clones.

clone size: .
V gene: TRBV20-1
J gene: TRBJ2-4
D gene: TRBD2
CDR3 DNA: TGCAGTGCTAGTTTACCGGGACTAGCGGGAGTAGCCAAAAACATTCAGTACTTC
CDR3 protein: CSASLPGLAGVAKNIQYF

clone size: .
V gene: TRBV28
J gene: TRBJ1-3
D gene: TRBD1
CDR3 DNA: TGTGCCAGCAGTTTATCCGGACAGGGTAGGGGAAACACCATATATTTT
CDR3 protein: CASSLSGQGRGNTIYF

clone size: .
V gene: TRBV3-1/TRBV3-2
J gene: TRBJ1-2
D gene: TRBD1
CDR3 DNA: TGTGCCAGCAGCCAAGCAGGAGGGACAGGGGGCTATGGCTACACCTTC
CDR3 protein: CASSQAGGTGGYGYTF

clone size: .
V gene: TRBV9
J gene: TRBJ2-6
D gene: .
CDR3 DNA: TGTGCCAGCAGTATCGCGGTCGGGGCCAACGTCCTGACTTTC
CDR3 protein: CASSIAVGANVLTF

clone size: .
V gene: TRBV7-9
J gene: TRBJ1-3
D gene: .
CDR3 DNA: TGTGCCAGCAGTAGCGTAGGCGGTGTGGGGACCATATATTTT
CDR3 protein: CASSSVGGVGTIYF

clone size: .
V gene: TRBV27
J gene: TRBJ2-7
D gene: TRBD1
CDR3 DNA: TGTGCCAGCAGTAGACAGGGGTCGGCCTACGAGCAGTACTTC
CDR3 protein: CASSRQGSAYEQYF

clone size: .
V gene: TRBV28
J gene: TRBJ2-1
D gene: TRBD2
CDR3 DNA: TGTGCCAGCACCCTACTAGCGGGAGGGGTTGGTGAGCAGTTCTTC
CDR3 protein: CASTLLAGGVGEQFF

clone size: .
V gene: TRBV11-3
J gene: TRBJ2-1
D gene: TRBD2
CDR3 DNA: TGTGCCAGCAGCTTAAGTGTAATCGGGACTAGCGGCAGGGATGAGCAGTTCTTC
CDR3 protein: CASSLSVIGTSGRDEQFF

clone size: .
V gene: TRBV27
J gene: TRBJ1-2
D gene: .
CDR3 DNA: TGTGCCAGCAGTTTGCGGGGGCTCTATGGCTACACCTTC
CDR3 protein: CASSLRGLYGYTF

clone size: once
V gene: TRBV20-1
J gene: TRBJ2-7
D gene: TRBD1
CDR3 DNA: TGCAGTGCTAGTACGGGACAGGGGATTTACGAGCAGTACTTC
CDR3 protein: CSASTGQGIYEQYF

clone size: .
V gene: TRBV18
J gene: TRBJ2-7
D gene: TRBD2
CDR3 DNA: TGTGCCAGCTCACCACCTGGACTAGCGGGAGGGGGTACCTACGAGCAGTACTTC
CDR3 protein: CASSPPGLAGGGTYEQYF

clone size: .
V gene: TRBV18
J gene: TRBJ1-1
D gene: .
CDR3 DNA: TGTGCCAGCTCACCCACAGCCGCCCGTTTGAACACTGAAGCTTTCTTT
CDR3 protein: CASSPTAARLNTEAFF

clone size: .
V gene: TRBV5-1
J gene: TRBJ2-1
D gene: TRBD2
CDR3 DNA: TGCGCCAGCAGCTTAGCGCGGGGGAACCACAATGAGCAGTTCTTC
CDR3 protein: CASSLARGNHNEQFF

clone size: .
V gene: TRBV5-1
J gene: TRBJ1-6
D gene: .
CDR3 DNA: TGCGCCAGCAGCATCATCTACCGGGACAATAATTCACCCCTCCACTTT
CDR3 protein: CASSIIYRDNNSPLHF

clone size: .
V gene: TRBV7-3
J gene: TRBJ1-6
D gene: .
CDR3 DNA: TGTGCCAGCAGCTCTACAGGGAATAAGTCACCCCTCCACTTT
CDR3 protein: CASSSTGNKSPLHF

clone size: .
V gene: TRBV5-1
J gene: TRBJ2-4
D gene: .
CDR3 DNA: TGCGCCAGCAGCCCGGGGGTAGCCAAAAACATTCAGTACTTC
CDR3 protein: CASSPGVAKNIQYF

clone size: .
V gene: TRBV30
J gene: TRBJ1-4
D gene: .
CDR3 DNA: TGTGCTGGAGGATTAATGGCAACCGTTAATGAAAAACTGTTTTTT
CDR3 protein: CAGGLMATVNEKLFF

clone size: .
V gene: TRBV20-1
J gene: TRBJ1-2
D gene: .
CDR3 DNA: TGCAGTGCAACACAGATCTATGGCTACACCTTC
CDR3 protein: CSATQIYGYTF

clone size: .
V gene: TRBV7-2
J gene: TRBJ2-1
D gene: .
CDR3 DNA: TGTGCCAGCAGAGGGGCCCATGAGCAGTTCTTC
CDR3 protein: CASRGAHEQFF

clone size: .
V gene: TRBV28
J gene: TRBJ1-4
D gene: TRBD1
CDR3 DNA: TGTGCCAGCACCCTAAGGGGGCAGGGAAATGAAAAACTGTTTTTT
CDR3 protein: CASTLRGQGNEKLFF

clone size: .
V gene: TRBV24-1
J gene: TRBJ2-1
D gene: TRBD1
CDR3 DNA: TGTGCCACCAGTGATCCGGGACAGCCGGGTGGGCAGTTCTTC
CDR3 protein: CATSDPGQPGGQFF

clone size: .
V gene: TRBV7-2
J gene: TRBJ1-2
D gene: .
CDR3 DNA: TGTGCCAGCAGCACACAGACAGGAATGGGCTACACCTTC
CDR3 protein: CASSTQTGMGYTF

clone size: .
V gene: TRBV9
J gene: TRBJ2-7
D gene: .
CDR3 DNA: TGTGCCAGCAGCGCTCAACTAGCCTCCTACGAGCAGTACTTC
CDR3 protein: CASSAQLASYEQYF

clone size: few
V gene: TRBV7-3
J gene: TRBJ2-7
D gene: TRBD2
CDR3 DNA: TGTGCCAGCAGCTTAAGAGCGGGAGCCTCCTACGAGCAGTACTTC
CDR3 protein: CASSLRAGASYEQYF

clone size: .
V gene: TRBV10-2
J gene: TRBJ1-6
D gene: TRBD1
CDR3 DNA: TGCGCCACCAGCCCACAGGGGGCCGGTAGGAATTCACCCCTCCACTTT
CDR3 protein: CATSPQGAGRNSPLHF

clone size: once
V gene: TRBV19
J gene: TRBJ1-2
D gene: TRBD1
CDR3 DNA: TGTGCCAGTAGTAACAGACAGGGGAACTATGGCTACACCTTC
CDR3 protein: CASSNRQGNYGYTF

clone size: .
V gene: TRBV9
J gene: TRBJ1-5
D gene: .
CDR3 DNA: TGTGCCAGCAGCGTAGGACCCGGAAGAGGCCAGCATTTT
CDR3 protein: CASSVGPGRGQHF

clone size: few
V gene: TRBV5-4
J gene: TRBJ2-7
D gene: .
CDR3 DNA: TGTGCCAGCAGCGTACAGGGTTTAAGGGAGCAGTACTTC
CDR3 protein: CASSVQGLREQYF

clone size: .
V gene: TRBV7-9
J gene: TRBJ1-1
D gene: .
CDR3 DNA: TGTGCCAGCAGCGGGAGCCGGGCCGTGAACCCTGAAGCTTTCTTT
CDR3 protein: CASSGSRAVNPEAFF

clone size: .
V gene: TRBV7-3
J gene: TRBJ2-1
D gene: TRBD2
CDR3 DNA: TGTGCCAGCAGCCCACGACTAGCGGGATCGAATGAGCAGTTCTTC
CDR3 protein: CASSPRLAGSNEQFF

clone size: .
V gene: TRBV5-1
J gene: TRBJ2-1
D gene: .
CDR3 DNA: TGCGCCAGCAGCTTGCACAGGCCCTACAATGAGCAGTTCTTC
CDR3 protein: CASSLHRPYNEQFF

clone size: few
V gene: TRBV5-4
J gene: TRBJ1-2
D gene: .
CDR3 DNA: TGTGCCAGCAGCTTGAACAGAGTCTATGGCTACACCTTC
CDR3 protein: CASSLNRVYGYTF

clone size: .
V gene: TRBV30
J gene: TRBJ1-4
D gene: .
CDR3 DNA: TGTGCCTGGAGAGGAGGAAGCGAAAAACTGTTTTTT
CDR3 protein: CAWRGGSEKLFF

clone size: .
V gene: TRBV28
J gene: TRBJ1-6
D gene: TRBD1
CDR3 DNA: TGTGCCAGCAGGACCGGGACAGCGTATTCACCCCTCCACTTT
CDR3 protein: CASRTGTAYSPLHF

clone size: .
V gene: TRBV6-5
J gene: TRBJ2-1
D gene: .
CDR3 DNA: TGTGCCAGCGCCTTGAACTGGGCGGGAAATGAGCAGTTCTTC
CDR3 protein: CASALNWAGNEQFF

clone size: .
V gene: TRBV7-9
J gene: TRBJ2-7
D gene: .
CDR3 DNA: TGTGCCAGCAGACAAGGGGACTCCTACGAGCAGTACTTC
CDR3 protein: CASRQGDSYEQYF

clone size: once
V gene: TRBV19
J gene: TRBJ2-1
D gene: TRBD2
CDR3 DNA: TGTGCCAGTAATGGACTAGCGGGGGGGAATGAGCAGTTCTTC
CDR3 protein: CASNGLAGGNEQFF

clone size: few
V gene: TRBV7-3
J gene: TRBJ2-1
D gene: TRBD2
CDR3 DNA: TGTGCCAGCAGCTCACCCGATAAGACTAGCGGGGGGGTGTCCTACAATGAGCAGTTCTTC
CDR3 protein: CASSSPDKTSGGVSYNEQFF

clone size: .
V gene: TRBV7-8
J gene: TRBJ1-3
D gene: TRBD1
CDR3 DNA: TGTGCCAGCAGCGCGAACGCTCGACAGGGGCCTGGAAACACCATATATTTT
CDR3 protein: CASSANARQGPGNTIYF

clone size: .
V gene: TRBV6-5
J gene: TRBJ2-4
D gene: .
CDR3 DNA: TGTGCCAGCCGGGACTCACAAAACATTCAGTACTTC
CDR3 protein: CASRDSQNIQYF

clone size: .
V gene: TRBV19
J gene: TRBJ2-6
D gene: TRBD1
CDR3 DNA: TGTGCCAGTAGGGGACAGGGAGTTCCTGGGGCCAACGTCCTGACTTTC
CDR3 protein: CASRGQGVPGANVLTF

clone size: .
V gene: TRBV6-5
J gene: TRBJ1-2
D gene: .
CDR3 DNA: TGTGCCAGCAGTTACTCAGGGGCCTATGGCTACACCTTC
CDR3 protein: CASSYSGAYGYTF

clone size: once
V gene: TRBV7-3
J gene: TRBJ2-2
D gene: TRBD1
CDR3 DNA: TGTGCCAGCAGCTCTTATGAAGGGACAGGGGGGGAGCTGTTTTTT
CDR3 protein: CASSSYEGTGGELFF

clone size: .
V gene: TRBV28
J gene: TRBJ1-4
D gene: TRBD1
CDR3 DNA: TGTGCCAGCAGTTTAAGACAGGGGGGGCTGTTTTTT
CDR3 protein: CASSLRQGGLFF

clone size: .
V gene: TRBV12-3/TRBV12-4
J gene: TRBJ2-2
D gene: .
CDR3 DNA: TGTGCCAGCCTGAGGGTTCGCGGGGAGCTGTTTTTT
CDR3 protein: CASLRVRGELFF

clone size: .
V gene: TRBV9
J gene: TRBJ2-7
D gene: .
CDR3 DNA: TGTGCCAGCAGCGTAGACTCGGGACATTTCTACGAGCAGTACTTC
CDR3 protein: CASSVDSGHFYEQYF

clone size: once
V gene: TRBV19
J gene: TRBJ2-2
D gene: TRBD1
CDR3 DNA: TGTGCCAGTAGCCTTTTACAGGGGGCAAACACCGGGGAGCTGTTTTTT
CDR3 protein: CASSLLQGANTGELFF